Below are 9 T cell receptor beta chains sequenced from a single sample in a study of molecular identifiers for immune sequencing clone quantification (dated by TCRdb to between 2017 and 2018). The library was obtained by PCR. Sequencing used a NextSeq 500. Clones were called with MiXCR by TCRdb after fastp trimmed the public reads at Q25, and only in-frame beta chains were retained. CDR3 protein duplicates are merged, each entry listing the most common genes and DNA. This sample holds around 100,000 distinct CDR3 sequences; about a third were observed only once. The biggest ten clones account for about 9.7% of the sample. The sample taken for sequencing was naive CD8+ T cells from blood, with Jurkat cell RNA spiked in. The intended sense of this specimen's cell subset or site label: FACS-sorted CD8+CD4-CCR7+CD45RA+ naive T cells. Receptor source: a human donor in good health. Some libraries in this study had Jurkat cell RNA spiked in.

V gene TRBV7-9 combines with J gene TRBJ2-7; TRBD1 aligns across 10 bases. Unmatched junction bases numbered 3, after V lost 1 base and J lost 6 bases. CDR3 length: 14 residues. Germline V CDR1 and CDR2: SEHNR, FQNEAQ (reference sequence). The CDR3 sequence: CASSLGQGAAEQYF. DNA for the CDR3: TGTGCCAGCAGCTTAGGACAGGGGGCCGCCGAGCAGTACTTC. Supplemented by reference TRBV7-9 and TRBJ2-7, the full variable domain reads DTGVSQNPRHKITKRGQNVTFRCDPISEHNRLYWYRQTLGQGPEFLTYFQNEAQLEKSRLLSDRFSAERPKGSFSTLEIQRTEQGDSAMYLCASSLGQGAAEQYFGPGTRLTVT.

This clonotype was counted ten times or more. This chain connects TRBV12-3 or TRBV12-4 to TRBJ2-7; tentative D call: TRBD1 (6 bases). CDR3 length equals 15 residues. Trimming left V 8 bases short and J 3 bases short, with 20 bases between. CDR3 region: CASGPGTLMGYEQYF. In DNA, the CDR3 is TGTGCCAGCGGGCCCGGGACACTAATGGGCTACGAGCAGTACTTC.

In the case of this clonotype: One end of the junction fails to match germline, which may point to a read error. CDR3 loop: CASSFIPGQGLGSPQETQYF. In DNA, the CDR3 is TGTGCCAGCAGCTTTATCCCGGGACAGGGCTTGGGGTCGCCTCAAGAGACCCAGTACTTC. The chain combines TRBV5-3 with TRBJ2-5, with 9 bases identical to TRBD1. TRBV5-3 is flagged as an ORF with uncertain function. The CDR3 extends over 20 amino acids.

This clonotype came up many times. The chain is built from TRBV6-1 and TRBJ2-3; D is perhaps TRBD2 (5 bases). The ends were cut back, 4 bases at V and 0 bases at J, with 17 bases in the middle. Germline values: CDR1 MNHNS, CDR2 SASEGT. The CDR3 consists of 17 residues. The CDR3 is CASSARVTSGSTDTQYF. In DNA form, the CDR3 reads TGTGCCAGCAGTGCCCGGGTTACCAGCGGTAGCACAGATACGCAGTATTTT.

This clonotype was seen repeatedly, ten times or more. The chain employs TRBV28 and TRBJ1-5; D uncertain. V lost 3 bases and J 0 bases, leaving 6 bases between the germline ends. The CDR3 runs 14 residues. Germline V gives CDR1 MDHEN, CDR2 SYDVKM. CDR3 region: CASSFFHSNQPQHF. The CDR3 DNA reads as TGTGCCAGCAGTTTTTTCCATAGCAATCAGCCCCAGCATTTT.

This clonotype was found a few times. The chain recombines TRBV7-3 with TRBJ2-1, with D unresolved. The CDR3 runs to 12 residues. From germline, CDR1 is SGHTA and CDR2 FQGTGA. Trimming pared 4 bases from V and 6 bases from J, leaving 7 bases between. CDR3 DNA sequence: TGTGCCAGCAGCTCCCACCCCAATGAGCAGTTCTTC. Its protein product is CASSSHPNEQFF.

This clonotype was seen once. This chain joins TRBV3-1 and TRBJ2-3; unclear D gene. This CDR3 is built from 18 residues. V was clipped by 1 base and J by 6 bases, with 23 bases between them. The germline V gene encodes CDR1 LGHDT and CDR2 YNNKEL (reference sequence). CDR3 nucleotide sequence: TGTGCCAGCAGCCAAGTCATCCCGGCACTGACCTCCGGGGATACGCAGTATTTT. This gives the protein CASSQVIPALTSGDTQYF.

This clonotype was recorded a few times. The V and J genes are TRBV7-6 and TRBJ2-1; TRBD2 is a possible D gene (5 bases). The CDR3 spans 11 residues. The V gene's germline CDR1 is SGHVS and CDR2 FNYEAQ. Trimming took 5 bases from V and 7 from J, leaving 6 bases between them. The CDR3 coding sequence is TGTGCCAGCAGCCGGACTAATGAGCAGTTCTTC. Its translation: CASSRTNEQFF.

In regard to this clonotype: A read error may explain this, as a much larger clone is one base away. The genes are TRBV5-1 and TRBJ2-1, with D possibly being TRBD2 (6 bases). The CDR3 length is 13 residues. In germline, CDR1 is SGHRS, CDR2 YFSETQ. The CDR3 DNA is TGCGCCAGCAGCTTGGTGGCAACGGGAGAGCAGGTCTTC. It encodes CASSLVATGEQVF.